The clone carrying this T cell receptor (beta chain) was observed at least ten times. Its target is unknown. These data are taken from a study of Graves' ophthalmopathy and Graves' hyperthyroidism. What supplied the PBMCs was roughly 10 ml of fresh peripheral blood. The germline V gene has CDR1 KGHDR and CDR2 SFDVKD. There are 15 residues in the CDR3. V lost 3 bases, J lost 2 bases, and 4 bases stayed unmatched. Investigators amplified TCR beta CDR3 regions from RNA transcripts. HTBI primers were used in a first-round RT-PCR, which preceded a second-round multiplex PCR. TCRdb called the multiplex PCR reads again in MiXCR, with one record for every CDR3 protein. The table includes 150,000 to 200,000 distinct CDR3 sequences, approximately 40% detected once. Points from the study as a whole: The authors also found most expanded thyroid clonotypes above 0.001 frequency in blood.

What was sequenced was peripheral blood. The receptor comes from a man aged 30-40 years with Graves' ophthalmopathy. The gene calls are TRBV24-1 and TRBJ2-7; 9 bases match TRBD1. In DNA form, the CDR3 reads TGTGCCACCAGTGATCCGGGACAGGGAGCCTACGAGCAGTACTTC. This gives the protein CATSDPGQGAYEQYF.